The clone carrying this TCR beta chain has only one observation. V shed 3 bases and J shed 1 base, with 10 bases lying between them. Germline CDR1 is LNHDA and CDR2 is SQIVND (reference sequence). The CDR3 extends over 14 amino acids. In the authors' methods: Scientists estimated how many nucleated cells there were by amplifying reference gene primers. Some clones are missing from TCRdb's copy, which holds only in-frame ones; the method was immunoSEQ multiplex PCR. V, J and clone size reflect that table, while D and trimming were determined from the DNA. This table has 75,000 to 95,000 clones, approximately 83% appearing once. The entry originates in a study of blood T cell repertoires in COVID-19. Study context: Both acute and convalescent COVID-19 samples were obtained from the United States, Italy and Spain. T cells, B-cell-depleted T cells, or PBMCs provided the cDNA or gDNA that served as material.

The sample was peripheral blood. This TCR was recovered from a man in his 60s with acute or convalescent COVID-19. The chain carries TRBV19 and TRBJ2-7; the D gene is possibly TRBD1 (6 bases). The CDR3 DNA reads TGTGCCAGTAGTATCGGCAGGGGATCCTACGAGCAGTACTTC. Translating it yields CASSIGRGSYEQYF.